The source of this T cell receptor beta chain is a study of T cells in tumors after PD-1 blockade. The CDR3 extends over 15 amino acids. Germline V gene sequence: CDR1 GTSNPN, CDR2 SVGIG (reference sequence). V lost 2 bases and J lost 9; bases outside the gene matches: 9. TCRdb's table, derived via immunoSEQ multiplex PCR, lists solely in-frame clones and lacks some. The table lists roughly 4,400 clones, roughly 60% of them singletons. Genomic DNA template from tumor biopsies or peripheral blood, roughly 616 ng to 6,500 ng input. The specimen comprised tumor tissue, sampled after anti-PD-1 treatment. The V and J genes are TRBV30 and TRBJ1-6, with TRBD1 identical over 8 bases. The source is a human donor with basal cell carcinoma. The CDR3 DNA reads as TGTGCCTGGAGTTCGCCGGACAGGGCTGGTTCACCCCTCCACTTT. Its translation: CAWSSPDRAGSPLHF.